The clone carrying this TCR beta chain was seen a handful of times. These data are taken from a study of patients and donors after allogeneic stem cell transplantation. V lost 5 bases, J lost 5 bases, and 5 bases stayed unmatched. Germline CDR1 reads SEHNR; CDR2 reads FQNEAQ (reference sequence). The CDR3 length is 15 residues. TCRdb reprocessed the RT-PCR reads with MiXCR, giving one entry per CDR3 protein. The sample holds around 160,000 distinct CDR3 sequences, about 32% seen once. The clonotype comes from a human donor who was either an allogeneic HSCT recipient or a stem cell or donor lymphocyte infusion donor (not recorded which). It is not recorded whose cells these are; they may come from a transplant donor. The sequenced sample was blood, either unsorted or a sorted T cell fraction (not recorded which). The chain combines TRBV7-9 with TRBJ1-5; 11 bases are shared with TRBD1. CDR3 loop: CASSMGTGGYQPQHF. CDR3 sequence (DNA): TGTGCCAGCAGCATGGGGACAGGGGGGTATCAGCCCCAGCATTTT.